This T cell receptor (beta chain) was captured in a study of Graves' ophthalmopathy and Graves' hyperthyroidism. This clonotype was seen ten or more times. The sequenced template was RNA, covering the TCR beta CDR3 region. Scientists carried out first-round RT-PCR using HTBI primers and then a second-round multiplex PCR. TCRdb itself ran the multiplex PCR reads through MiXCR, one entry per CDR3 protein. Among some 350,000 distinct CDR3 sequences listed, about 15% were seen once. Sequences were obtained from peripheral blood. The clonotype originates from an adult woman with stable Graves' hyperthyroidism.

The CDR3 here is CASSPPGQSTEQYF. CDR3 DNA sequence: TGTGCCAGCAGCCCACCGGGACAGTCGACCGAGCAGTACTTC. The chain employs TRBV28 and TRBJ2-7; 7 bases fit TRBD1. V lost 6 bases, J lost 6 bases, and 11 bases stayed unmatched. This CDR3 is 14 amino acids long. Germline V gene sequence: CDR1 MDHEN, CDR2 SYDVKM. The variable domain in full, completed from reference TRBV28 and TRBJ2-7, reads DVKVTQSSRYLVKRTGEKVFLECVQDMDHENMFWYRQDPGLGLRLIYFSYDVKMKEKGDIPEGYSVSREKKERFSLILESASTNQTSMYLCASSPPGQSTEQYFGPGTRLTVT.